Presented here are 32 T cell receptor beta chains from one specimen sequenced in a study of glioma-infiltrating T cells after dendritic cell vaccination. Produced via immunoSEQ multiplex PCR; TCRdb's table is partial and in-frame only. The sample has roughly 100,000 clones, 80% to 85% seen once. Time point meaning: after dendritic cell vaccination, including at tumor progression/relapse. Sample: blood, taken after dendritic cell vaccination. These receptors were obtained from a human donor with glioblastoma.

The chain employs TRBV27 and TRBJ2-2; 8 bases are a match to TRBD1. The CDR3 covers 16 residues. V lost 0 bases, J lost 1 base, and 1 base stayed unmatched. Germline values: CDR1 MNHEY, CDR2 SMNVEV (reference sequence). CDR3 protein: CASSLSTGVNTGELFF. CDR3 coding DNA: TGTGCCAGCAGTTTATCGACAGGGGTGAACACCGGGGAGCTGTTTTTT.

The sample holds one count of this clone. The V and J genes are TRBV4-1 and TRBJ2-5; D not certain. The CDR3 loop spans 14 amino acids. Between the trimmed V and J ends, which lost 0 bases and 1 base, there was a span of 6 bases. Germline-derived CDR1 and CDR2 are MGHRA and YSYEKL. CDR3: CASSQEQIQETQYF. As DNA, the CDR3 is TGCGCCAGCAGCCAAGAACAGATCCAAGAGACCCAGTACTTC.

This rearrangement joins TRBV7-9 to TRBJ2-7; 11 positions agree with TRBD1. CDR3 length: 15 residues. With V trimmed by 5 bases and J by 0 bases, 3 bases remained unmatched. Germline V lookup: CDR1 SEHNR, CDR2 FQNEAQ (reference sequence). For the CDR3, the DNA is TGTGCCAGCAGCGCCGGGACAGGGGGCTCCTACGAGCAGTACTTC. Translated: CASSAGTGGSYEQYF.

This chain links TRBV5-1 with TRBJ1-6, with 11 positions matching TRBD1. The CDR3 loop spans 15 amino acids. Looked up from germline, CDR1 is SGHRS and CDR2 is YFSETQ. V was pared by 4 bases and J by 7 bases, with 4 bases of the junction left unmatched. For the CDR3, the DNA is TGCGCCAGCAGCGGACAGGGGGCGCCGAATTCACCCCTCCACTTT. It yields the protein CASSGQGAPNSPLHF.

Notes on this clone: Within the sample, other DNA sequences also encode this same CDR3. The gene calls are TRBV6-1 and TRBJ1-1, with D possibly matching TRBD1 (5 bases). V was cut by 1 base and J by 3 bases, with 12 bases left in between. Per germline, CDR1 MNHNS and CDR2 SASEGT. The CDR3 spans 15 residues. CDR3: CASSEVGGGHTEAFF. The CDR3 region has the DNA TGTGCCAGCAGTGAAGTGGGGGGGGGTCACACTGAAGCTTTCTTT.

The chain employs TRBV11-3 and TRBJ1-1, with TRBD1 identical over 10 bases. The CDR3 contains 15 residues. With V trimmed by 5 bases and J by 1 base, 4 bases remained unmatched. Germline CDR1 and CDR2: SGHNT and YENEEA. For the CDR3, the DNA is TGTGCCAGCAGCGAGGGGACAGGGGCGAACACTGAAGCTTTCTTT. Translation: CASSEGTGANTEAFF.

This chain uses TRBV11-2 with TRBJ2-3; 15 nucleotides align to TRBD2. With V trimmed by 2 bases and J by 7 bases, 10 bases remained unmatched. CDR3 length: 18 amino acids. Germline V CDR1 and CDR2: SGHAT, FQNNGV. CDR3 in DNA: TGTGCCAGCAGCTTAAGGACTAGCGGGGGGGTTGCACAACATACGCAGTATTTT. Translating it yields CASSLRTSGGVAQHTQYF.

The genes are TRBV4-1 and TRBJ2-7; D is possibly TRBD2 (5 bases). CDR1 MGHRA and CDR2 YSYEKL come from the germline V gene. The CDR3 spans 15 residues. V dropped 0 bases and J dropped 1 base, with 10 bases sitting between them. The CDR3 loop reads CASSQDRLPSYEQYF. The CDR3 DNA follows: TGCGCCAGCAGCCAAGATCGACTACCTTCCTACGAGCAGTACTTC.

The rearrangement uses TRBV5-6 and TRBJ2-7, with 7 bases lining up with TRBD1. The CDR3 runs to 14 residues. V lost 2 bases and J lost 2; bases outside the gene matches: 4. CDR1 is SGHDT, CDR2 YYEEEE, per germline. In nucleotides, the CDR3 is TGTGCCAGCAGCTTCCAGGGGGATACCTACGAGCAGTACTTC. This gives the protein CASSFQGDTYEQYF.

This clone was found a few times. The rearrangement joins TRBV5-6 to TRBJ1-1; D not certain. The CDR3 covers 13 residues. V gave up 0 bases and J gave up 2 bases, with 5 bases separating them. Germline lookup yields CDR1 SGHDT and CDR2 YYEEEE. The CDR3: CASSLAENTEAFF. CDR3 nucleotides: TGTGCCAGCAGCTTGGCAGAAAACACTGAAGCTTTCTTT.

This clone was counted between two and nine times. The chain has TRBV6-1 and TRBJ2-2, with TRBD2 matching over 12 bases. The CDR3 is 15 amino acids. Looked up from germline, CDR1 is MNHNS and CDR2 is SASEGT. The V gene end was trimmed by 2 bases and the J gene end by 6 bases; junction bases not matched to a gene: 1. The CDR3: CASSELAGGPGELFF. The DNA for the CDR3 is TGTGCCAGCAGTGAACTAGCGGGGGGGCCCGGGGAGCTGTTTTTT.

This sequence joins TRBV18 and TRBJ1-1; D not certain. V was trimmed by 3 bases and J by 8 bases, leaving 16 bases between them. This CDR3 spans 14 amino acids. CDR1 KGHSH and CDR2 LQKENI come from the germline V gene. CDR3 DNA: TGTGCCAGCTCACCTGAGGGCCCCGGAGGGGAAGCTTTCTTT. Amino acids: CASSPEGPGGEAFF.

The J gene is TRBJ1-1, the V gene TRBV5-6; no clear D gene. Trimming removed 4 bases from V and 1 base from J, with 17 bases in between. Germline-derived CDR1 and CDR2 are SGHDT and YYEEEE. The CDR3 contains 16 residues. CDR3 amino acids: CASSPAAMRKNTEAFF. DNA for the CDR3: TGTGCCAGCAGCCCCGCGGCGATGAGGAAGAACACTGAAGCTTTCTTT. Together with reference TRBV5-6 and TRBJ1-1, the CDR3 gives the full variable domain: DAGVTQSPTHLIKTRGQQVTLRCSPKSGHDTVSWYQQALGQGPQFIFQYYEEEERQRGNFPDRFSGHQFPNYSSELNVNALLLGDSALYLCASSPAAMRKNTEAFFGQGTRLTVV.

The rearrangement uses TRBV28 and TRBJ1-2; TRBD1 aligns across 9 bases. J lost 7 bases, V lost 6 bases, and 9 bases had no gene match. The germline V gene encodes CDR1 MDHEN and CDR2 SYDVKM. The CDR3 spans 14 residues. The CDR3 protein is CASSRTGERSGYTF. Written as DNA, the CDR3 is TGTGCCAGCAGCCGGACAGGGGAAAGAAGTGGCTACACCTTC.

The chain recombines TRBV5-1 with TRBJ2-3; a possible D gene is TRBD2 (5 bases). The CDR3 sequence is 13 residues long. V gave up 4 bases and J gave up 3 bases, with 9 bases separating them. The germline V gene encodes CDR1 SGHRS and CDR2 YFSETQ. CDR3 in amino acids: CASSVRETDTQYF. CDR3 coding DNA: TGCGCCAGCAGCGTGAGGGAAACAGATACGCAGTATTTT.

This clone came up many times. The chain is built from TRBV6-1 and TRBJ1-5; 9 bases are a match to TRBD1. Trimming cost V 2 bases and J 7 bases; bases outside gene matches: 6. Germline V CDR1 and CDR2: MNHNS, SASEGT. The CDR3 is 15 residues long. In nucleotides, the CDR3 is TGTGCCAGCAGTGAACAAACAGGGGGCCACCAGCCCCAGCATTTT. It translates to CASSEQTGGHQPQHF.

The chain combines TRBV7-2 with TRBJ1-4; D remains unclear. Germline CDR1 SGHTA, CDR2 FQGNSA. The length of the CDR3 is 14 residues. The ends were cut back, 0 bases at V and 7 bases at J, with 9 bases in the middle. In DNA, the CDR3 is TGTGCCAGCAGCTTAGCCGCTAATGGTGAAAAACTGTTTTTT. Translation: CASSLAANGEKLFF.

The rearrangement links TRBV6-1 to TRBJ1-2, with D perhaps matching TRBD1 (6 bases). The CDR3 is 14 residues long. The germline CDR1 and CDR2 sequences are MNHNS and SASEGT. Trimming left V 1 base short and J 3 bases short, with 9 bases between. The CDR3 sequence: CASSEGQGHYGYTF. DNA of the CDR3: TGTGCCAGCAGTGAAGGCCAGGGGCACTATGGCTACACCTTC.

This clone was seen a handful of times. This sequence joins TRBV4-3 and TRBJ2-7, with 10 bases matching TRBD1. Germline CDR1 is LGHNA and CDR2 is YSLEER. J lost 3 bases, V lost 0 bases, and 11 bases had no gene match. The CDR3 is 18 amino acids. CDR3: CASSQDLGTGDFHYEQYF. The CDR3, as DNA: TGCGCCAGCAGCCAAGATCTCGGGACAGGGGATTTCCACTACGAGCAGTACTTC.

The V and J genes are TRBV27 and TRBJ1-2; 7 bases match TRBD1. Germline CDR1 reads MNHEY; CDR2 reads SMNVEV (reference sequence). The J segment lost 5 bases and the V segment lost 5 bases, leaving 5 bases of the junction unmatched. The CDR3 has 13 amino acids. DNA of the CDR3: TGTGCCAGCAGTCCCTGGACAGGTTATGGCTACACCTTC. Protein: CASSPWTGYGYTF.

The chain uses TRBV4-1 and TRBJ1-3; D unclear. V gave up 4 bases and J gave up 0 bases, with 10 bases separating them. CDR1 is MGHRA, CDR2 YSYEKL, per germline. The CDR3 loop spans 15 amino acids. The CDR3: CASSRRELSGNTIYF. CDR3 sequence (DNA): TGCGCCAGCAGCCGGAGGGAGCTCTCTGGAAACACCATATATTTT.

This chain uses TRBV4-1 with TRBJ1-4; possibly TRBD1 for D (5 bases). With 0 bases removed from V and 0 bases from J, the gap between germline ends came to 5 bases. This CDR3 is built from 15 residues. Germline values: CDR1 MGHRA, CDR2 YSYEKL. CDR3 in DNA: TGCGCCAGCAGCCAAGAACAGGCAACTAATGAAAAACTGTTTTTT. This translates into CASSQEQATNEKLFF.

The chain combines TRBV5-6 with TRBJ2-5; D ambiguous. The germline V gene has CDR1 SGHDT and CDR2 YYEEEE. The CDR3 is 12 amino acids. Trimming removed 4 bases at V and 4 bases at J, with 8 bases between. The CDR3 DNA reads TGTGCCAGCAGCACCGGTCGAGAGACCCAGTACTTC. It specifies CASSTGRETQYF. Combining the CDR3 with reference TRBV5-6 and TRBJ2-5 gives the whole variable domain DAGVTQSPTHLIKTRGQQVTLRCSPKSGHDTVSWYQQALGQGPQFIFQYYEEEERQRGNFPDRFSGHQFPNYSSELNVNALLLGDSALYLCASSTGRETQYFGPGTRLLVL.

This clone was detected ten times or more. This chain connects TRBV7-9 to TRBJ1-6; a weak D match, TRBD1 (6 bases). The CDR3 totals 16 residues. V was trimmed by 4 bases and J by 8 bases, leaving 18 bases between them. Germline CDR1 SEHNR, CDR2 FQNEAQ (reference sequence). Written as DNA, the CDR3 is TGTGCCAGCAGCTCCAGCGGGACATCAGTTTATTCACCCCTCCACTTT. Amino acid sequence: CASSSSGTSVYSPLHF.

The chain is built from TRBV2 and TRBJ2-3; D is perhaps TRBD2 (6 bases). V was clipped by 9 bases and J by 0 bases, with 13 bases between them. The CDR3 is 14 residues long. Germline CDR1 SNHLY, CDR2 FYNNEI. For the CDR3, the DNA is TGTGCCAGACGGGGGTGGGATAGCACAGATACGCAGTATTTT. This codes for CARRGWDSTDTQYF.

The gene calls are TRBV19 and TRBJ1-1; D is perhaps TRBD1 (6 bases). V gave up 6 bases and J gave up 8 bases, with 19 bases separating them. Germline V CDR1 and CDR2: LNHDA, SQIVND (reference sequence). The CDR3 loop spans 14 amino acids. As DNA, the CDR3 is TGTGCCAGTAGCGAAACCGGGACACGGTTAGAAGCTTTCTTT. Amino acids: CASSETGTRLEAFF.

V is TRBV27 and J is TRBJ1-4; D unclear. The CDR3 sequence is 13 residues long. Germline loops: CDR1 MNHEY, CDR2 SMNVEV (reference sequence). The ends were cut back, 8 bases at V and 7 bases at J, with 14 bases in the middle. CDR3 DNA: TGTGCCAGCGCAACGGGGATTTTTGAAAAACTGTTTTTT. It codes for CASATGIFEKLFF.

The rearrangement uses TRBV7-2 and TRBJ2-2; possibly TRBD1 for D (5 bases). In germline, CDR1 is SGHTA, CDR2 FQGNSA. The CDR3 is made up of 16 amino acids. V was cut by 5 bases and J by 0 bases, with 13 bases left in between. In nucleotides, the CDR3 is TGTGCCAGCAGCCTACAGGTTGGACCGAACACCGGGGAGCTGTTTTTT. Translation gives CASSLQVGPNTGELFF. The variable domain in full, completed from reference TRBV7-2 and TRBJ2-2, reads GAGVSQSPSNKVTEKGKDVELRCDPISGHTALYWYRQSLGQGLEFLIYFQGNSAPDKSGLPSDRFSAERTGGSVSTLTIQRTQQEDSAVYLCASSLQVGPNTGELFFGEGSRLTVL.

The chain links TRBV5-1 to TRBJ1-1; D remains unclear. This CDR3 is 16 amino acids long. The ends were cut back, 4 bases at V and 1 base at J, with 17 bases in the middle. From germline, CDR1 is SGHRS and CDR2 YFSETQ. The CDR3 bases are TGCGCCAGCAGCCCAGGTGAAGCTTACCCGAACACTGAAGCTTTCTTT. It is translated as CASSPGEAYPNTEAFF.

This clone has only a few counts. The V call is TRBV19, the J call TRBJ1-1; 7 positions match TRBD1. With 2 bases clipped from V and 4 bases from J, the junction kept 7 bases outside the gene matches. Germline V gene data show CDR1 as LNHDA and CDR2 as SQIVND (reference sequence). CDR3 length: 15 residues. CDR3 in DNA: TGTGCCAGTAGTATAAGAGGGGGCAGTAGCACTGAAGCTTTCTTT. Residues: CASSIRGGSSTEAFF.

This clone came up a few times. This chain links TRBV5-6 with TRBJ2-7; 8 bases agree with TRBD1. Germline trimming cut 2 bases from V and 3 bases from J; bases unmatched to any gene: 7. This CDR3 contains 15 residues. Germline CDR1 reads SGHDT; CDR2 reads YYEEEE. The CDR3 sequence is CASSFWDRSFYEQYF. DNA of the CDR3: TGTGCCAGCAGCTTCTGGGACAGGAGTTTCTACGAGCAGTACTTC.

The rearrangement uses TRBV5-1 and TRBJ1-6; D perhaps matches TRBD1 (6 bases). V lost 2 bases, J lost 7 bases, and 13 bases lay in between. The CDR3 length is 15 residues. CDR1 and CDR2 from the germline V gene are SGHRS and YFSETQ. This chain's CDR3 is CASSFVQGTNSPLHF. The DNA for the CDR3 is TGCGCCAGCAGCTTTGTACAGGGAACAAATTCACCCCTCCACTTT.